One and the same sample provided the 21 T cell receptor beta chains below, sequenced in a study of T cell responses to AZD1222 COVID-19 vaccine. Assay: immunoSEQ multiplex PCR; the TCRdb copy retains only in-frame clones and omits some. The sample lists about 140,000 clones; roughly nine tenths were seen once. The source was peripheral blood, collected 28 days after the second AZD1222 dose. These receptors were collected from an adult who received the AZD1222 COVID-19 vaccine.

The chain joins TRBV28 to TRBJ1-1, with D perhaps matching TRBD1 (6 bases). The germline gives CDR1 MDHEN, CDR2 SYDVKM. This CDR3 comprises 14 residues. The germline V and J ends were trimmed by 5 bases and 1 base, with 11 bases remaining between them. The DNA of the CDR3 is TGTGCCAGCAGTGAGGGGGAGAGGAACACTGAAGCTTTCTTT. It is translated as CASSEGERNTEAFF.

The chain recombines TRBV6-6 with TRBJ2-5; 11 bases line up with TRBD2. The CDR3 is 16 amino acids. Losses at the gene ends were 5 bases for V and 2 bases for J; bases not matched to a gene: 7. The V gene's germline CDR1 is MNHNY and CDR2 SVGAGI (reference sequence). CDR3 nucleotides: TGTGCCAGCAGTACCACCGGGACTAGCGGACAAGAGACCCAGTACTTC. Its translation: CASSTTGTSGQETQYF.

V is TRBV12-3 or TRBV12-4 and J is TRBJ1-1; 7 nucleotides match TRBD1. V lost 5 bases, J lost 7 bases, and 7 bases stayed unmatched. The CDR3 totals 13 residues. The CDR3 nucleotides are TGTGCCAGCAGTCAATTGGGACAGCTTGAAGCTTTCTTT. This gives the protein CASSQLGQLEAFF.

In this sample, this clone turned up a few times. J is TRBJ1-5 and V is TRBV28; no firm D call. The germline V and J ends were trimmed by 2 bases and 0 bases, with 11 bases remaining between them. The CDR3 covers 16 residues. Germline CDR1 reads MDHEN; CDR2 reads SYDVKM. The CDR3 region has the DNA TGTGCCAGCAGTTTAATGACACGTCTTAGCAATCAGCCCCAGCATTTT. This codes for CASSLMTRLSNQPQHF.

This chain joins TRBV11-2 and TRBJ2-1; D is undetermined. Germline CDR1 reads SGHAT; CDR2 reads FQNNGV. The CDR3 has 10 amino acids. The V and J ends lost 4 bases and 11 bases respectively, with 6 bases between them. The CDR3 DNA sequence: TGTGCCAGCAGCTGGGAACAGCAGTTCTTC. This codes for CASSWEQQFF.

The rearrangement joins TRBV2 to TRBJ2-7; D is undetermined. This CDR3 region has 14 residues. Germline V gives CDR1 SNHLY, CDR2 FYNNEI. Trimming pared 2 bases from V and 0 bases from J, leaving 8 bases between. The CDR3 DNA reads as TGTGCCAGCAGTGAATTGACATACTCCTACGAGCAGTACTTC. Residues: CASSELTYSYEQYF.

This clone is a singleton in its sample. The chain employs TRBV6-2 or TRBV6-3 and TRBJ2-1; possibly TRBD1 or TRBD2 for D (7 bases each). Trimming took off 2 bases at V and 6 bases at J, with 17 bases between the two ends. In germline, CDR1 is MNHEY, CDR2 SVGEGT. This CDR3 contains 16 residues. CDR3 sequence (DNA): TGTGCCAGCAGTTACCCGAGGGGCAGGGGGGGCAATGAGCAGTTCTTC. Its translation: CASSYPRGRGGNEQFF.

The chain is built from TRBV5-4 and TRBJ2-5; D possibly uses TRBD1 or TRBD2 (6 bases each). V lost 4 bases and J 5 bases, leaving 15 bases between the germline ends. CDR1 and CDR2 (germline): SGHNT, YYREEE (reference sequence). This CDR3 has 14 amino acids. CDR3 in amino acids: CASSPPGAAETQYF. The CDR3 DNA reads TGTGCCAGCAGCCCCCCGGGGGCCGCCGAGACCCAGTACTTC.

The chain recombines TRBV6-5 with TRBJ2-7; either TRBD1 or TRBD2 may fit D (6 bases each). V lost 7 bases to trimming and J lost 1 base, with 14 bases between them. There are 14 residues in the CDR3. In germline, CDR1 is MNHEY, CDR2 SVGAGI. DNA of the CDR3: TGTGCCAGCACCCTAGGGGGGTTGTCCTACGAGCAGTACTTC. The encoded protein is CASTLGGLSYEQYF.

This chain connects TRBV2 to TRBJ1-5, with TRBD1 as a possible D gene (6 bases). Looked up from germline, CDR1 is SNHLY and CDR2 is FYNNEI. The CDR3 covers 14 residues. Deletions cut 2 bases from V and 5 bases from J, with 10 bases between. The CDR3 bases are TGTGCCAGCAGTGAAATGACAGGAGATCAGCCCCAGCATTTT. Protein: CASSEMTGDQPQHF.

The V call is TRBV30, the J call TRBJ1-2, with a tentative D call TRBD1 (5 bases). This CDR3 is 12 amino acids long. Germline lookup yields CDR1 GTSNPN and CDR2 SVGIG (reference sequence). Trimming cost V 5 bases and J 5 bases, with 12 bases left between them. CDR3 residues: CAWGFGQYGYTF. In DNA form, the CDR3 reads TGTGCCTGGGGATTCGGACAATATGGCTACACCTTC.

In its sample, this clone was seen a few times. Other DNA sequences in the same sample also yield this CDR3. V usage is TRBV7-2 and J usage is TRBJ2-1; 13 positions agree with TRBD2. V lost 1 base to trimming and J lost 5 bases; unmatched junction nucleotides: 5. Germline V gene lookup returns CDR1 SGHTA and CDR2 FQGNSA. The CDR3 contains 17 residues. CDR3 sequence: CASSLDRTSGGNNEQFF. CDR3 DNA: TGTGCCAGCAGCTTAGACCGGACTAGCGGGGGAAACAATGAGCAGTTCTTC.

V and J are TRBV4-1 and TRBJ1-1; 10 bases map to TRBD1. CDR1 MGHRA and CDR2 YSYEKL come from the germline V gene. V shed 4 bases and J 10 bases; nucleotides not matched to a gene: 15. This CDR3 has 16 residues. CDR3 sequence reads: CASSPGPAGTGEGAFF. The CDR3 DNA sequence: TGCGCCAGCAGCCCGGGGCCAGCCGGGACAGGGGAAGGAGCTTTCTTT.

A single count supports this clone. This chain joins TRBV12-3 or TRBV12-4 and TRBJ2-5; D may match TRBD1 or TRBD2 (5 bases each). The V gene lost 3 bases and the J gene lost 4 bases, with 9 bases spanning the gap. This CDR3 region has 13 residues. The DNA of the CDR3 is TGTGCCAGCAGTTTTCGTGGGGGAGAGACCCAGTACTTC. It specifies CASSFRGGETQYF.

V gene TRBV2 combines with J gene TRBJ2-5; 10 bases map to TRBD2. The germline CDR1 and CDR2 sequences are SNHLY and FYNNEI. There are 17 residues in the CDR3. Trimming took 6 bases from V and 0 from J; bases not matched to a gene: 10. In nucleotides, the CDR3 is TGTGCCAGCAGAGATAGGATACTAGCGGGATACCAAGAGACCCAGTACTTC. Translating gives CASRDRILAGYQETQYF.

This clone was recorded only once. The chain combines TRBV30 with TRBJ1-1; TRBD1 matches at 8 bases. CDR3 length: 15 amino acids. From germline, CDR1 is GTSNPN and CDR2 SVGIG (reference sequence). V gave up 2 bases and J gave up 0 bases; unmatched junction bases: 5. The CDR3 is CAWSPGTGLNTEAFF. CDR3 DNA sequence: TGTGCCTGGAGTCCCGGGACAGGACTGAACACTGAAGCTTTCTTT.

The CDR3 protein is CASSPRTGGTEAFF. CDR3 bases: TGTGCCAGCAGCCCACGGACTGGGGGGACTGAAGCTTTCTTT. The J gene is TRBJ1-1, the V gene TRBV27; tentatively, D is TRBD1 (5 bases). V shed 6 bases and J shed 5 bases, with 16 bases lying between them. Germline CDR1 is MNHEY and CDR2 is SMNVEV (reference sequence). There are 14 residues in the CDR3.

The CDR3 reads CATSDPSDEAFF. DNA of the CDR3: TGTGCCACCAGTGACCCGTCGGATGAAGCTTTCTTT. The chain combines TRBV24-1 with TRBJ1-1; D remains ambiguous. CDR3 length: 12 residues. The germline CDR1 and CDR2 sequences are KGHDR and SFDVKD. Deletions cut 4 bases from V and 7 bases from J, with 9 bases between.

J is TRBJ2-5 and V is TRBV7-2; 7 positions match TRBD2. CDR3 size: 14 residues. Losses at the gene ends were 3 bases for V and 7 bases for J; bases not matched to a gene: 8. The germline V gene has CDR1 SGHTA and CDR2 FQGNSA. The CDR3 region is CASSFSSGRGTQYF. CDR3 DNA: TGTGCCAGCAGCTTCTCTAGCGGCCGCGGGACCCAGTACTTC. Full variable domain (remainder filled in from reference TRBV7-2 and TRBJ2-5): GAGVSQSPSNKVTEKGKDVELRCDPISGHTALYWYRQSLGQGLEFLIYFQGNSAPDKSGLPSDRFSAERTGGSVSTLTIQRTQQEDSAVYLCASSFSSGRGTQYFGPGTRLLVL.

The gene calls are TRBV6-6 and TRBJ1-2; D perhaps matches TRBD1 (5 bases). Germline V gene lookup returns CDR1 MNHNY and CDR2 SVGAGI (reference sequence). Between the trimmed V and J ends, which lost 6 bases and 6 bases, there was a span of 20 bases. The CDR3 is 15 amino acids. The CDR3 is CASSFAPGDEDGYTF. In DNA form, the CDR3 reads TGTGCCAGCAGCTTTGCCCCGGGGGATGAGGATGGCTACACCTTC.

The J gene is TRBJ2-3, the V gene TRBV9; D ambiguous. Trimming pared 4 bases from V and 3 bases from J, leaving 15 bases between. CDR1 and CDR2 from the germline V gene are SGDLS and YYNGEE. The length of the CDR3 is 15 residues. CDR3 region: CASSPQLEETDTQYF. The CDR3 region has the DNA TGTGCCAGCAGCCCCCAACTGGAAGAGACAGATACGCAGTATTTT. Full variable domain (remainder filled in from reference TRBV9 and TRBJ2-3): DSGVTQTPKHLITATGQRVTLRCSPRSGDLSVYWYQQSLDQGLQFLIQYYNGEERAKGNILERFSAQQFPDLHSELNLSSLELGDSALYFCASSPQLEETDTQYFGPGTRLTVL.